Sequencing of this T cell receptor beta chain was carried out in a study of T cell repertoires in cytomegalovirus infection. Study overall: The public TCR beta signatures pointed to both CMV infection and matching HLA type. Study conclusions and caveats: Predominance within the ex vivo response was attributable to HLA-C-restricted CMV-specific TCR beta clonotypes. Frequencies of public TCR beta families were cumulated, and this identified carriers of CMV plus the relevant HLA.

As regards this clonotype: The antigen is not known.

Each CDR3 protein is one row after TCRdb ran MiXCR on the reads. The sample shows around 550,000 distinct CDR3 sequences, 26% of them seen only once. The V segment lost 3 bases and the J segment 6 bases; nucleotides outside the gene matches: 1. Germline CDR1 and CDR2: SQVTM and ANQGSEA. CDR3 length: 13 residues. The material sequenced was PBMCs. V gene TRBV29-1 combines with J gene TRBJ2-1, with 11 positions matching TRBD2. The sequence was collected from a human donor in good health (CMV status not recorded). Some clones in this sample may be carry-over from other donors' samples. CDR3 sequence reads: CSVEGLAANEQFF. The CDR3 DNA follows: TGCAGCGTTGAGGGACTAGCGGCCAATGAGCAGTTCTTC.